A selection of T cell receptor beta chains follows, all from one sample in a study of T cell responses to AZD1222 COVID-19 vaccine. Assay used: immunoSEQ multiplex PCR; TCRdb lists only in-frame clones, some missing. The data show over 200,000 clones, with about 94% seen just once and approximately 1.7% held by the top ten. The sequenced sample was peripheral blood, obtained 28 days after the second dose of the MenACWY control vaccine. The receptors were gathered from an adult who received the MenACWY meningococcal vaccine as a control. The CDR3 runs from the conserved cysteine through the conserved F or W. Fields, in order: D gene, V gene, clone size, J gene, CDR3 protein, CDR3 DNA. The D gene is left open where the match is weak. Only some rows state a clone size, as once, few, many or a class for expanded clones.

d_gene: -; v_gene: TRBV9; abundance: -; j_gene: TRBJ2-4; CDR3aa: CASSQQGAGGNIQYF; CDR3nt: TGTGCCAGCAGCCAACAGGGGGCGGGAGGGAACATTCAGTACTTC
d_gene: -; v_gene: TRBV4-3; abundance: -; j_gene: TRBJ2-7; CDR3aa: CASSQGRTYEQYF; CDR3nt: TGCGCCAGCAGCCAAGGACGGACCTACGAGCAGTACTTC
d_gene: TRBD2; v_gene: TRBV5-1; abundance: -; j_gene: TRBJ2-2; CDR3aa: CASSLGLKRGVNTGELFF; CDR3nt: TGCGCCAGCAGCTTGGGTTTGAAGCGGGGGGTCAACACCGGGGAGCTGTTTTTT
d_gene: TRBD1; v_gene: TRBV7-2; abundance: -; j_gene: TRBJ2-5; CDR3aa: CASSFGQGSETQYF; CDR3nt: TGTGCCAGCAGCTTCGGACAGGGCTCCGAGACCCAGTACTTC
d_gene: -; v_gene: TRBV14; abundance: -; j_gene: TRBJ1-2; CDR3aa: CASSQDPAYYGYTF; CDR3nt: TGTGCCAGCAGCCAAGATCCAGCGTACTATGGCTACACCTTC
d_gene: TRBD2; v_gene: TRBV7-2; abundance: -; j_gene: TRBJ2-3; CDR3aa: CASSPGPSGDDTDTQYF; CDR3nt: TGTGCCAGCAGCCCAGGGCCTAGCGGCGACGACACAGATACGCAGTATTTT
d_gene: -; v_gene: TRBV30; abundance: -; j_gene: TRBJ2-5; CDR3aa: CAWCLNQETQYF; CDR3nt: TGTGCCTGGTGCCTTAATCAAGAGACCCAGTACTTC
d_gene: TRBD1; v_gene: TRBV5-1; abundance: -; j_gene: TRBJ2-7; CDR3aa: CASSLAGQGSYEQYF; CDR3nt: TGCGCCAGCAGCTTGGCCGGACAGGGCTCCTACGAGCAGTACTTC
d_gene: -; v_gene: TRBV28; abundance: once; j_gene: TRBJ1-3; CDR3aa: CASSFGSGTIYF; CDR3nt: TGTGCCAGCAGTTTCGGATCGGGCACCATATATTTT
d_gene: -; v_gene: TRBV6-6; abundance: -; j_gene: TRBJ2-3; CDR3aa: CASSYGRGPTDTQYF; CDR3nt: TGTGCCAGCAGTTACGGACGGGGGCCCACAGATACGCAGTATTTT
d_gene: -; v_gene: TRBV28; abundance: -; j_gene: TRBJ2-4; CDR3aa: CAVEAGENIQYF; CDR3nt: TGTGCCGTCGAGGCAGGGGAAAACATTCAGTACTTC
d_gene: TRBD1; v_gene: TRBV11-1; abundance: -; j_gene: TRBJ2-5; CDR3aa: CASSLGVGQEETQYF; CDR3nt: TGTGCCAGCAGCTTAGGGGTGGGACAGGAAGAGACCCAGTACTTC
d_gene: TRBD2; v_gene: TRBV4-1; abundance: -; j_gene: TRBJ2-3; CDR3aa: CASSPTVGTSLSDTQYF; CDR3nt: TGCGCCAGCAGCCCGACTGTTGGGACTAGCTTGTCAGATACGCAGTATTTT
d_gene: -; v_gene: TRBV30; abundance: once; j_gene: TRBJ2-7; CDR3aa: CAWSVTGRREQYF; CDR3nt: TGTGCCTGGAGTGTCACAGGGCGGCGGGAGCAGTACTTC
d_gene: -; v_gene: TRBV14; abundance: -; j_gene: TRBJ2-5; CDR3aa: CASSQEWTSLGRAQYF; CDR3nt: TGTGCCAGCAGCCAAGAGTGGACCAGCCTCGGTAGGGCCCAGTACTTC
d_gene: -; v_gene: TRBV30; abundance: -; j_gene: TRBJ1-6; CDR3aa: CAWSGSRGLRGNSPLHF; CDR3nt: TGTGCCTGGAGTGGGTCGAGGGGACTAAGGGGGAATTCACCCCTCCACTTT
d_gene: TRBD2; v_gene: TRBV6-4; abundance: -; j_gene: TRBJ2-5; CDR3aa: CASAGGRGYF; CDR3nt: TGTGCCAGCGCCGGAGGGAGGGGGTACTTC
d_gene: TRBD2; v_gene: TRBV6-6; abundance: -; j_gene: TRBJ2-1; CDR3aa: CASSRLAGARTSYNEQFF; CDR3nt: TGTGCCAGCAGTCGACTAGCGGGAGCGAGAACGTCCTACAATGAGCAGTTCTTC
d_gene: -; v_gene: TRBV4-1; abundance: -; j_gene: TRBJ1-6; CDR3aa: CASSQGQGGSNSPLHF; CDR3nt: TGCGCCAGCAGCCAAGGGCAGGGCGGGTCTAATTCACCCCTCCACTTT
d_gene: -; v_gene: TRBV19; abundance: -; j_gene: TRBJ2-1; CDR3aa: CASSIGRLGSGNEQFF; CDR3nt: TGTGCCAGTAGTATAGGCAGACTAGGAAGCGGTAATGAGCAGTTCTTC
d_gene: -; v_gene: TRBV7-6; abundance: -; j_gene: TRBJ2-7; CDR3aa: CASSFGSAYEQYF; CDR3nt: TGTGCCAGCAGCTTCGGATCCGCCTACGAGCAGTACTTC
d_gene: -; v_gene: TRBV7-9; abundance: -; j_gene: TRBJ1-3; CDR3aa: CASSFEGGTSGNTIYF; CDR3nt: TGTGCCAGCAGCTTCGAGGGGGGGACCTCTGGAAACACCATATATTTT
d_gene: -; v_gene: TRBV27; abundance: few; j_gene: TRBJ1-1; CDR3aa: CASRPQGWTEAFF; CDR3nt: TGTGCCAGCAGACCACAGGGTTGGACTGAAGCTTTCTTT